This T cell receptor (beta chain) originates from a study of T-cell memory formation after mild COVID-19. General study results and limits: Shrinking CD4+ clones resided mostly in CM and EM, and CD8+ ones in EMRA. Some clones that responded were present in memory (sampled pre-infection), which suggests cross-reactive memory joined.

Germline CDR1 reads SGHKS; CDR2 reads YYEKEE (reference sequence). The V end was cut by 0 bases, the J end by 5 bases, with 9 bases between. This CDR3 is built from 14 residues. The 5'RACE method, run with constant-segment primers, produced TCR alpha and TCR beta cDNA libraries (carrying sample barcodes and UMIs). TCRdb re-analysed the 5' RACE reads in MiXCR, keeping a single row per CDR3 protein. The sample has roughly 250,000 distinct CDR3 sequences; 16% are singletons. A word on this clonotype: Its antigen is unknown.

The sequenced sample consisted of PBMCs or a T cell subset sorted from them (not recorded which). This rearrangement joins TRBV5-5 to TRBJ2-4; D is perhaps TRBD1 (6 bases). The TCR originated in a man aged 18 to 29 who had mild COVID-19 (a few samples of this study predate the infection). Cell type and time point are not known. CDR3 in DNA: TGTGCCAGCAGCTTGGCCCCAGGGGAAAACATTCAGTACTTC. This encodes CASSLAPGENIQYF.